The 18 T cell receptor beta chains below all came from one sample that was sequenced in a study of blood T cells in healthy people across ages. A sample-barcoded 5' primer and a J-beta primer mix were used in a second PCR of about 6 to 12 cycles. TCRdb re-analysed the 5' RACE reads in MiXCR, keeping a single row per CDR3 protein. The sample gives approximately 670,000 distinct CDR3 sequences, roughly two fifths of which show up once; around 30% is in the top ten. Sequencing used blood. Receptors were obtained from a man aged 80 or over in good health.

The chain is built from TRBV3-1 and TRBJ1-2; no clear D gene. Germline values: CDR1 LGHDT, CDR2 YNNKEL (reference sequence). The V end lost 4 bases, the J end lost 8 bases, and 11 bases lay between the germline ends. The CDR3 consists of 12 residues. The CDR3 protein is CASSRARSGYTF. The CDR3 bases are TGTGCCAGCAGCCGCGCGCGGAGCGGCTACACCTTC.

The rearrangement joins TRBV7-2 to TRBJ2-3; D gene uncertain. The CDR3 is 14 amino acids. The V gene's germline CDR1 is SGHTA and CDR2 FQGNSA. V lost 2 bases, J lost 4 bases, and 10 bases lay in between. The CDR3 reads CASSLRQAADTQYF. The CDR3 region has the DNA TGTGCCAGCAGCTTACGGCAGGCCGCAGATACGCAGTATTTT.

This chain uses TRBV4-2 with TRBJ2-2; 10 nucleotides line up with TRBD2. The germline V gene encodes CDR1 LGHNA and CDR2 YNFKEQ. This CDR3 comprises 16 residues. The J segment lost 7 bases and the V segment lost 2 bases, leaving 7 bases of the junction unmatched. The CDR3 DNA follows: TGTGCCAGCAGCCAAACTAGCGGGAATATCGGCGGGGAGCTGTTTTTT. Its translation is CASSQTSGNIGGELFF.

This rearrangement joins TRBV29-1 to TRBJ2-1, with 8 nucleotides matching TRBD2. V dropped 3 bases and J dropped 9; count of bases not matched to a gene: 16. The CDR3 length is 16 residues. Germline lookup yields CDR1 SQVTM and CDR2 ANQGSEA. CDR3 DNA sequence: TGCAGCGTTGATACCTTCCTTTCGGGGGGGCGGCGTGAGCAGTTCTTC. Encoded protein: CSVDTFLSGGRREQFF.

This clonotype was seen a handful of times. The rearrangement uses TRBV12-3 or TRBV12-4 and TRBJ1-6; no definite D call. The CDR3 contains 12 residues. Trimming stripped 4 bases from V and 6 bases from J, with 4 bases between. The CDR3: CASSWVNSPLHF. CDR3 sequence (DNA): TGTGCCAGCAGTTGGGTTAATTCACCCCTCCACTTT.

This clonotype was detected only a few times. The chain combines TRBV5-1 with TRBJ2-7; 7 bases match TRBD1. This CDR3 contains 15 residues. V shed 4 bases, J shed 0 bases, and the junction held 7 bases outside the gene matches. The germline V gene encodes CDR1 SGHRS and CDR2 YFSETQ. The CDR3 spells CASSLSGTVSYEQYF. DNA of the CDR3: TGCGCCAGCAGCCTGTCCGGGACAGTCTCCTACGAGCAGTACTTC.

This chain links TRBV11-3 with TRBJ2-3; 7 nucleotides agree with TRBD2. CDR1 SGHNT and CDR2 YENEEA come from the germline V gene. The CDR3 length is 16 residues. J gave up 6 bases and V 0 bases, and 9 bases lay outside the gene matches. The chain's CDR3 is CASSLDTGGGPDTQYF. The DNA for the CDR3 is TGTGCCAGCAGCTTAGATACGGGAGGCGGGCCTGATACGCAGTATTTT.

This clonotype was picked up a small number of times. The chain has TRBV25-1 and TRBJ1-2; 8 bases are a match to TRBD1. After removal of 1 base from V and 7 bases from J, the junction contained 11 bases not matched to a gene. CDR1 is MGHDK, CDR2 SYGVNS, per germline. The CDR3 is 16 residues long. Here the CDR3 DNA reads TGTGCCAGCAGTGAATCCCTCCCAGGGGGCGCGAGTGGCTACACCTTC. Translation: CASSESLPGGASGYTF.

This clonotype was counted only a few times. The V and J genes are TRBV2 and TRBJ2-7; 10 bases fit TRBD2. CDR3 length equals 14 residues. J gave up 6 bases and V 5 bases, and 7 bases lay outside the gene matches. Germline values: CDR1 SNHLY, CDR2 FYNNEI. The CDR3 DNA sequence: TGTGCCAGCAGTACGGGACTAGCGCGAAGCGAGCAGTACTTC. As protein: CASSTGLARSEQYF. Full variable domain (rest looked up from reference TRBV2 and TRBJ2-7): EPEVTQTPSHQVTQMGQEVILRCVPISNHLYFYWYRQILGQKVEFLVSFYNNEISEKSEIFDDQFSVERPDGSNFTLKIRSTKLEDSAMYFCASSTGLARSEQYFGPGTRLTVT.

This clonotype was picked up a small number of times. The chain uses TRBV9 and TRBJ2-1; TRBD2 aligns across 9 bases. The trim removed 3 bases at V and 6 bases at J, leaving 7 bases unmatched. In germline, CDR1 is SGDLS, CDR2 YYNGEE. This CDR3 spans 15 amino acids. CDR3 sequence: CASSGSGGQGNEQFF. The DNA of the CDR3 is TGTGCCAGCAGCGGTAGCGGGGGTCAAGGCAATGAGCAGTTCTTC.

This clonotype was seen a few times. The chain combines TRBV20-1 with TRBJ2-7, with 9 bases lining up with TRBD2. Germline values: CDR1 DFQATT, CDR2 SNEGSKA (reference sequence). The CDR3 is 11 amino acids. The V and J ends lost 8 bases and 5 bases, in that order; junction bases with no gene match: 4. CDR3 loop: CSPGLAHEQYF. As DNA, the CDR3 is TGCAGTCCGGGACTAGCCCACGAGCAGTACTTC.

The V and J genes are TRBV11-2 and TRBJ2-7, with D unclear. Per germline, CDR1 SGHAT and CDR2 FQNNGV. V shed 2 bases and J shed 5 bases, with 10 bases lying between them. CDR3 size: 13 residues. The CDR3 is CASSLYPGDEQYF. The DNA of the CDR3 is TGTGCCAGCAGCTTATACCCAGGAGACGAGCAGTACTTC.

In its sample, this clonotype was seen a few times. The genes are TRBV24-1 and TRBJ2-5; D is perhaps TRBD2 (6 bases). CDR1 and CDR2 from the germline V gene are KGHDR and SFDVKD. The CDR3 has 14 amino acids. The V gene lost 3 bases and the J gene lost 4 bases, with 11 bases spanning the gap. Here the CDR3 reads CATSDLGSPETQYF. CDR3 bases: TGTGCCACCAGTGATCTCGGGAGCCCAGAGACCCAGTACTTC.

The chain joins TRBV7-2 to TRBJ2-1; TRBD2 matches 11 bases. Germline assignment: CDR1 SGHTA and CDR2 FQGNSA. This CDR3 has 16 amino acids. After removal of 1 base from V and 7 bases from J, the junction contained 6 bases not matched to a gene. The CDR3 region is CASSLERTSGLNEQFF. As DNA, the CDR3 is TGTGCCAGCAGCTTAGAGAGGACTAGCGGGCTAAATGAGCAGTTCTTC. The complete variable domain, with remaining parts taken from reference TRBV7-2 and TRBJ2-1, reads GAGVSQSPSNKVTEKGKDVELRCDPISGHTALYWYRQSLGQGLEFLIYFQGNSAPDKSGLPSDRFSAERTGGSVSTLTIQRTQQEDSAVYLCASSLERTSGLNEQFFGPGTRLTVL.

About this clonotype itself: No conserved phenylalanine or tryptophan is present at the end of the CDR3, so a read error is the likely explanation. The chain employs TRBV12-3 or TRBV12-4 and TRBJ1-1; D is undetermined. V lost 5 bases, J lost 4 bases, and 8 bases lay in between. The length of the CDR3 is 12 residues. The DNA of the CDR3 is TGTGCCAGCAGTGGAGACGGCACTGAAGCTTTCTCT. It codes for CASSGDGTEAFS.

This clonotype came up a few times. The chain has TRBV11-3 and TRBJ2-5, with no clear D. CDR3 length: 14 amino acids. With 1 base removed from V and 5 bases from J, the gap between germline ends came to 11 bases. Germline CDR1 and CDR2: SGHNT and YENEEA. The CDR3 sequence: CASSLGLQSETQYF. The CDR3, as DNA: TGTGCCAGCAGCTTAGGGCTACAGTCGGAGACCCAGTACTTC.

With regard to this clonotype: This may be a read error: a much more frequent sequence differs by one nucleotide. CDR3 sequence: CASSPGDRVKGTQYF. The DNA of the CDR3 is TGTGCCAGCAGTCCGGGGGACAGGGTCAAGGGGACCCAGTACTTC. V and J are TRBV12-3 or TRBV12-4 and TRBJ2-5, with 9 nucleotides matching TRBD1. The CDR3 loop spans 15 amino acids. Trimming at V came to 5 bases and at J to 7 bases, leaving 11 bases not matched to a gene.

The gene calls are TRBV4-3 and TRBJ2-1, with D hard to call. Deletions cut 4 bases from V and 13 bases from J, with 17 bases between. The length of the CDR3 is 13 residues. Per germline, CDR1 LGHNA and CDR2 YSLEER. DNA of the CDR3: TGCGCCAGCAGCCCCCGTGCTGGAGAGACCCAGTTCTTC. This encodes CASSPRAGETQFF.